The 7 T cell receptor beta chains listed next were all sequenced from one sample in a study of T cell responses to AZD1222 COVID-19 vaccine. Using immunoSEQ multiplex PCR, the repertoire was profiled, and TCRdb retains in-frame clones only, with some absent. The sample gives approximately 100,000 clones, 86% of which show up once; 1.4% is in the top ten. The sample was peripheral blood, taken on day 0 of AZD1222 vaccination. The receptor set was obtained from an adult in good health.

The chain joins TRBV6-5 to TRBJ1-5; D unresolved. Trimming took off 5 bases at V and 3 bases at J, with 8 bases between the two ends. The CDR3 sequence is 13 residues long. Germline loops: CDR1 MNHEY, CDR2 SVGAGI. The CDR3 DNA follows: TGTGCCAGCAGTAGGAGTTTCAATCAGCCCCAGCATTTT. Encoded protein: CASSRSFNQPQHF.

V and J are TRBV28 and TRBJ1-4, with a tentative D call TRBD1 (5 bases). The CDR3 spans 12 residues. Germline CDR1 reads MDHEN; CDR2 reads SYDVKM. The V end lost 8 bases, the J end lost 12 bases, and 16 bases lay between the germline ends. CDR3 DNA: TGTGCCAGCCGAGTCGGGGGTGGAGAACTGTTTTTT. Encoded protein: CASRVGGGELFF. Full variable domain (outside the CDR3, taken from reference TRBV28 and TRBJ1-4): DVKVTQSSRYLVKRTGEKVFLECVQDMDHENMFWYRQDPGLGLRLIYFSYDVKMKEKGDIPEGYSVSREKKERFSLILESASTNQTSMYLCASRVGGGELFFGSGTQLSVL.

The chain joins TRBV7-2 to TRBJ2-1; D might be TRBD1 or TRBD2, each matching 5 bases. Germline values: CDR1 SGHTA, CDR2 FQGNSA. The CDR3 totals 17 residues. Trimming took off 5 bases at V and 9 bases at J, with 26 bases between the two ends. CDR3 loop: CASSGRGSLRGGGEQFF. Written as DNA, the CDR3 is TGTGCCAGCAGCGGTAGGGGATCTTTGAGGGGTGGAGGTGAGCAGTTCTTC. The variable domain in full, completed from reference TRBV7-2 and TRBJ2-1, reads GAGVSQSPSNKVTEKGKDVELRCDPISGHTALYWYRQSLGQGLEFLIYFQGNSAPDKSGLPSDRFSAERTGGSVSTLTIQRTQQEDSAVYLCASSGRGSLRGGGEQFFGPGTRLTVL.

This clone was observed a few times. The V call is TRBV7-8, the J call TRBJ1-5; D uncertain. With 3 bases removed from V and 5 bases from J, the gap between germline ends came to 5 bases. Germline-derived CDR1 and CDR2 are SGHVS and FQNEAQ. This CDR3 is built from 12 residues. In DNA, the CDR3 is TGTGCCAGCAGCTTGCCTGATCAGCCCCAGCATTTT. Translation gives CASSLPDQPQHF.

The genes are TRBV7-2 and TRBJ2-3, with D possibly TRBD2 on 7 matching bases. The CDR3 runs 19 residues. Looked up from germline, CDR1 is SGHTA and CDR2 is FQGNSA. V was cut by 0 bases and J by 3 bases, with 22 bases left in between. CDR3 residues: CASSLAKGGTFLSTDTQYF. Written as DNA, the CDR3 is TGTGCCAGCAGCTTAGCTAAGGGGGGGACTTTCCTCAGTACAGATACGCAGTATTTT.

The chain recombines TRBV7-6 with TRBJ2-7, with TRBD2 identical over 14 bases. The V gene end was trimmed by 5 bases and the J gene end by 5 bases; junction bases not matched to a gene: 5. Germline V gene sequence: CDR1 SGHVS, CDR2 FNYEAQ. The CDR3 is 15 amino acids. This chain's CDR3 is CASSPGTSGRDEQYF. CDR3 bases: TGTGCCAGCAGCCCCGGGACTAGCGGGAGAGACGAGCAGTACTTC. Based on the CDR3 plus reference TRBV7-6 and TRBJ2-7, the full variable domain is GAGVSQSPRYKVTKRGQDVALRCDPISGHVSLYWYRQALGQGPEFLTYFNYEAQQDKSGLPNDRFSAERPEGSISTLTIQRTEQRDSAMYRCASSPGTSGRDEQYFGPGTRLTVT.

The V and J genes are TRBV6-2 or TRBV6-3 and TRBJ2-7; TRBD1 might be the D (6 bases). CDR1 and CDR2 from the germline V gene are MNHEY and SVGEGT. The CDR3 runs to 13 residues. V was clipped by 7 bases and J by 2 bases, with 12 bases between them. DNA for the CDR3: TGTGCCAGCACCCCGGACAGCCCCTACGAGCAGTACTTC. Translating it yields CASTPDSPYEQYF.